Below, 21 T cell receptor beta chains from the same sample are listed, as sequenced in a study of early stage breast cancer tumors. Assay used: immunoSEQ multiplex PCR; TCRdb lists only in-frame clones, some missing. The sample records 400 to 500 clones, roughly 82% being singletons. The sample was normal breast tissue next to the tumor. All receptors come from a person in their 40s with breast cancer.

This clone was picked up one time. This chain links TRBV19 with TRBJ2-4; weak D call: TRBD2 (5 bases). The V and J ends lost 5 bases and 4 bases respectively, with 9 bases between them. There are 13 residues in the CDR3. Per the germline V gene, CDR1 is LNHDA and CDR2 is SQIVND (reference sequence). CDR3 DNA sequence: TGTGCCAGTAGTGTTGAGGGTAAAAACATTCAGTACTTC. It is translated as CASSVEGKNIQYF.

The gene calls are TRBV2 and TRBJ2-1, with a tentative D call TRBD2 (6 bases). CDR1 and CDR2 from the germline V gene are SNHLY and FYNNEI. V lost 4 bases to trimming and J lost 8 bases, with 9 bases between them. The CDR3 extends over 12 amino acids. The CDR3 DNA sequence: TGTGCCAGCAGTGGGGGGACTGATGAGCAGTTCTTC. Translation gives CASSGGTDEQFF.

This clone was recorded a few times. This rearrangement joins TRBV6-4 to TRBJ2-3; 13 nucleotides agree with TRBD2. The CDR3 totals 15 residues. J gave up 5 bases and V 5 bases, and 4 bases lay outside the gene matches. Per the germline V gene, CDR1 is MRHNA and CDR2 is SNTAGT. Here the CDR3 DNA reads TGTGCCAGCAGTACCGGGACTAGCGGGGAAGATACGCAGTATTTT. Its protein product is CASSTGTSGEDTQYF.

The chain's CDR3 is CASSRIRDQGEKLFF. The DNA for the CDR3 is TGTGCCAGCAGCCGTATCAGGGACCAGGGAGAAAAACTGTTTTTT. The chain recombines TRBV4-2 with TRBJ1-4, with D perhaps matching TRBD1 (5 bases). This CDR3 contains 15 residues. Germline loops: CDR1 LGHNA, CDR2 YNFKEQ. Trimming removed 4 bases at V and 8 bases at J, with 17 bases between.

In its sample, this clone was seen once. V is TRBV5-6 and J is TRBJ2-7, with a weak D call TRBD2 (5 bases). From germline, CDR1 is SGHDT and CDR2 YYEEEE. The CDR3 contains 14 residues. V was pared by 2 bases and J by 5 bases, with 14 bases between. The CDR3 reads CASSLGLPGHEQYF. In DNA form, the CDR3 reads TGTGCCAGCAGCTTAGGACTCCCTGGGCACGAGCAGTACTTC.

The V call is TRBV6-4, the J call TRBJ1-1; D unresolved. Germline assignment: CDR1 MRHNA and CDR2 SNTAGT. Between the trimmed V and J ends, which lost 3 bases and 4 bases, there was a span of 12 bases. The CDR3 runs 14 residues. The CDR3 DNA reads as TGTGCCAGCAGTGAATCCCCGGAGGGCACTGAAGCTTTCTTT. Its translation is CASSESPEGTEAFF.

The chain combines TRBV30 with TRBJ1-6; TRBD1 aligns across 12 bases. CDR3 length: 17 amino acids. Germline CDR1 is GTSNPN and CDR2 is SVGIG (reference sequence). V was clipped by 5 bases and J by 1 base; unmatched bases: 6. DNA of the CDR3: TGTGCCTGGGACCGGGACAGGGGGCTGTCCTATAATTCACCCCTCCACTTT. This codes for CAWDRDRGLSYNSPLHF.

The chain recombines TRBV2 with TRBJ2-5; unclear D gene. V was pared by 2 bases and J by 4 bases, with 8 bases between. The CDR3 sequence is 13 residues long. Germline V gives CDR1 SNHLY, CDR2 FYNNEI. Here the CDR3 reads CASSEIGGETQYF. The CDR3 nucleotides are TGTGCCAGCAGTGAAATTGGCGGAGAGACCCAGTACTTC.

The chain recombines TRBV7-8 with TRBJ2-1; TRBD1 is a possible D gene (6 bases). The CDR3 is made up of 15 amino acids. The V end lost 2 bases, the J end lost 2 bases, and 10 bases lay between the germline ends. Germline CDR1 and CDR2: SGHVS and FQNEAQ. CDR3 in DNA: TGTGCCAGCAGCTTAAGGGACACAACCTACAATGAGCAGTTCTTC. Translation gives CASSLRDTTYNEQFF.

This clone was observed once. This chain connects TRBV5-4 to TRBJ2-7; 11 nucleotides align to TRBD2. The CDR3 covers 17 residues. CDR1 and CDR2 from the germline V gene are SGHNT and YYREEE (reference sequence). The V gene end was trimmed by 4 bases and the J gene end by 0 bases; junction bases not matched to a gene: 9. The CDR3 DNA follows: TGTGCCAGCAGCGAGTCTGGACTAGCGGGCTTCTCCTACGAGCAGTACTTC. Its translation is CASSESGLAGFSYEQYF.

The V gene is TRBV6-1, the J gene TRBJ1-2, with D perhaps TRBD1 (6 bases). Germline-derived CDR1 and CDR2 are MNHNS and SASEGT. The CDR3 is 13 amino acids. The germline V and J ends were trimmed by 4 bases and 2 bases, with 8 bases remaining between them. DNA of the CDR3: TGTGCCAGCAGTGCTACAGGGAACTATGGCTACACCTTC. Amino acid sequence: CASSATGNYGYTF.

The chain is built from TRBV7-9 and TRBJ1-1; D unresolved. Looked up from germline, CDR1 is SEHNR and CDR2 is FQNEAQ (reference sequence). The CDR3 contains 13 residues. V lost 3 bases to trimming and J lost 0 bases, with 5 bases between them. Written as DNA, the CDR3 is TGTGCCAGCAGCTTTACAATGAACACTGAAGCTTTCTTT. Translating it yields CASSFTMNTEAFF.

The chain uses TRBV13 and TRBJ2-3, with 7 nucleotides matching TRBD1. The CDR3 covers 15 residues. Germline values: CDR1 PRHDT, CDR2 FYEKMQ (reference sequence). The V segment lost 4 bases and the J segment 2 bases; nucleotides outside the gene matches: 6. This CDR3 is CASSSRDRDTDTQYF. DNA for the CDR3: TGTGCCAGCAGCTCTCGGGACAGAGACACAGATACGCAGTATTTT.

The gene calls are TRBV7-8 and TRBJ2-7; 9 positions agree with TRBD2. Germline values: CDR1 SGHVS, CDR2 FQNEAQ. The J segment lost 4 bases and the V segment lost 1 base, leaving 8 bases of the junction unmatched. The CDR3 extends over 16 amino acids. The CDR3 coding sequence is TGTGCCAGCAGCTTAGTTCCAGCGGGAGGAGTATACGAGCAGTACTTC. It codes for CASSLVPAGGVYEQYF.

This chain joins TRBV18 and TRBJ1-2; D is perhaps TRBD1 (6 bases). V shed 2 bases and J shed 4 bases, with 17 bases lying between them. Germline CDR1 reads KGHSH; CDR2 reads LQKENI. CDR3 length: 16 residues. CDR3 sequence (DNA): TGTGCCAGCTCACCATTTCTACCCAGGGGCGGCTATGGCTACACCTTC. Its protein is CASSPFLPRGGYGYTF.

This clone has a handful of counts. The V and J genes are TRBV11-2 and TRBJ1-1; 9 nucleotides align to TRBD1. The CDR3 is 17 residues long. Trimming took 1 base from V and 4 from J; bases not matched to a gene: 10. CDR1 and CDR2 from the germline V gene are SGHAT and FQNNGV. The CDR3: CASSLGGTGTSGTEAFF. DNA of the CDR3: TGTGCCAGCAGCTTAGGAGGGACAGGGACTTCGGGCACTGAAGCTTTCTTT.

V usage is TRBV5-6 and J usage is TRBJ2-1; D might be TRBD2 (7 bases). The CDR3 consists of 16 residues. V was pared by 4 bases and J by 4 bases, with 18 bases between. The germline gives CDR1 SGHDT, CDR2 YYEEEE. The CDR3 spells CASSPVTGRGYNEQFF. The CDR3 region has the DNA TGTGCCAGCAGCCCGGTTACAGGGAGGGGGTACAATGAGCAGTTCTTC.

The V and J genes are TRBV9 and TRBJ2-2, with 9 positions matching TRBD1. V was clipped by 5 bases and J by 5 bases; unmatched bases: 4. From germline, CDR1 is SGDLS and CDR2 YYNGEE. The CDR3 consists of 14 residues. DNA for the CDR3: TGTGCCAGCAGGGAAGGGACAGGGACCGGGGAGCTGTTTTTT. This translates into CASREGTGTGELFF.

The V and J genes are TRBV20-1 and TRBJ2-1, with D hard to call. Trimming cost V 5 bases and J 4 bases, with 6 bases left between them. Germline V gene lookup returns CDR1 DFQATT and CDR2 SNEGSKA (reference sequence). The CDR3 runs to 11 residues. The CDR3 nucleotides are TGCAGTGCTCACCAATACAATGAGCAGTTCTTC. This sequence encodes CSAHQYNEQFF.

This clone occurred a few times. The rearrangement uses TRBV7-9 and TRBJ2-2, with D possibly being TRBD2 (6 bases). CDR1 SEHNR and CDR2 FQNEAQ come from the germline V gene (reference sequence). V lost 3 bases, J lost 6 bases, and 8 bases lay in between. The CDR3 runs 13 residues. The CDR3 here is CASSFAGSGELFF. CDR3 DNA: TGTGCCAGCAGCTTTGCGGGGTCCGGGGAGCTGTTTTTT. The variable domain in full, completed from reference TRBV7-9 and TRBJ2-2, reads DTGVSQNPRHKITKRGQNVTFRCDPISEHNRLYWYRQTLGQGPEFLTYFQNEAQLEKSRLLSDRFSAERPKGSFSTLEIQRTEQGDSAMYLCASSFAGSGELFFGEGSRLTVL.

The J gene is TRBJ1-2, the V gene TRBV19; 9 nucleotides align to TRBD1. Per the germline V gene, CDR1 is LNHDA and CDR2 is SQIVND (reference sequence). V lost 8 bases, J lost 2 bases, and 12 bases stayed unmatched. CDR3 length: 16 residues. The CDR3 DNA reads as TGTGCCAGTGGTGGAGGAGGGACAGGGAGGAACTATGGCTACACCTTC. Its translation: CASGGGGTGRNYGYTF. The full variable domain, completed using reference TRBV19 and TRBJ1-2, is DGGITQSPKYLFRKEGQNVTLSCEQNLNHDAMYWYRQDPGQGLRLIYYSQIVNDFQKGDIAEGYSVSREKKESFPLTVTSAQKNPTAFYLCASGGGGTGRNYGYTFGSGTRLTVV.